Here is one T cell receptor beta chain with its context. This sample is drawn from a study of T cells in Graves' hyperthyroidism and ophthalmopathy. J gave up 2 bases and V 10 bases, and 8 bases lay outside the gene matches. The length of the CDR3 is 14 residues. Germline V gives CDR1 ENHRY, CDR2 SYGVKD. The source material, RNA transcripts, was used to amplify TCR beta CDR3 regions. In the first-round RT-PCR of the TCR CDR3, the HTBI primer set was used. MiXCR, run by TCRdb on the multiplex PCR reads, gives a single entry per CDR3 protein. The table records about 210,000 distinct CDR3 sequences, roughly 18% of them present only once.

The sequencing sample was made of blood. The chain recombines TRBV10-3 with TRBJ1-5, with TRBD1 identical over 7 bases. This TCR derives from a man aged 45-60 years with Graves' hyperthyroidism. The CDR3 DNA is TGTGCCACCGAACAGGGGTTGGGCAATCAGCCCCAGCATTTT. Its translation: CATEQGLGNQPQHF.